The T cell receptor beta chain described here comes from a study of read filtering for tumor transcriptome and immune sequencing. The ends were cut back, 0 bases at V and 0 bases at J, with 12 bases in the middle. The germline V gene has CDR1 DFQATT and CDR2 SNEGSKA (reference sequence). This CDR3 comprises 16 residues. Molecular barcoded adaptors covering alpha/delta and beta/gamma chains were used on around 400 ng RNA. MiXCR, applied by TCRdb to the reads, yields one record per CDR3 protein. The table includes about 57,000 distinct CDR3 sequences, roughly 19% detected once. Sequencing was carried out using a population of CD138-negative cells sorted from bone marrow. This TCR derives from a donor older than 35 with multiple myeloma. J is TRBJ1-5 and V is TRBV20-1; D remains ambiguous. The CDR3, as DNA: TGCAGTGCTAGAGATCGGGAGAAAGTTAGCAATCAGCCCCAGCATTTT. Residues: CSARDREKVSNQPQHF.